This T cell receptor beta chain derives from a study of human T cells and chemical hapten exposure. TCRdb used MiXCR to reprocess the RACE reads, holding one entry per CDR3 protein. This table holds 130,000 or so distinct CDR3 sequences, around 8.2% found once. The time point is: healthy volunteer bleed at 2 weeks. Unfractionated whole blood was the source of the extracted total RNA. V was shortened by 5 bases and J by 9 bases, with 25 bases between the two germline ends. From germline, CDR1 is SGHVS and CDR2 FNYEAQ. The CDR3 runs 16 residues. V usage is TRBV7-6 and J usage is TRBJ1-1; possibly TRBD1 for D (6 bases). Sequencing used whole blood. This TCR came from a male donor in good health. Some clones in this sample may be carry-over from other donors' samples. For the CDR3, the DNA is TGTGCCAGCAGCCCCGCCGCGTTGTTGGGGGCGAGTCAAGCTTTCTTT. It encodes CASSPAALLGASQAFF.